These 17 T cell receptor beta chains came from one sample sequenced in a study of blood T cell repertoires in COVID-19. Assay used: immunoSEQ multiplex PCR; TCRdb lists only in-frame clones, some missing. The table records approximately 480,000 clones, roughly nine tenths of them present only once. The sample comprised peripheral blood. These receptors were obtained from a man younger than 35 with COVID-19, enrolled during active disease.

In this sample, this clone turned up once. The chain carries TRBV30 and TRBJ2-1; 8 nucleotides align to TRBD2. V shed 3 bases, J shed 6 bases, and the junction held 7 bases outside the gene matches. Germline lookup yields CDR1 GTSNPN and CDR2 SVGIG (reference sequence). There are 14 residues in the CDR3. The CDR3 loop reads CAWRTALAGNEQFF. DNA of the CDR3: TGTGCCTGGAGAACGGCGCTAGCGGGCAATGAGCAGTTCTTC.

This chain uses TRBV4-1 with TRBJ2-6, with a tentative D call TRBD2 (6 bases). The germline CDR1 and CDR2 sequences are MGHRA and YSYEKL. The CDR3 loop spans 16 amino acids. Trimming removed 0 bases from V and 1 base from J, with 7 bases in between. For the CDR3, the DNA is TGCGCCAGCAGCCAAGATGCGGGGTCTGGGGCCAACGTCCTGACTTTC. Protein product: CASSQDAGSGANVLTF.

This clone was seen once. This chain connects TRBV3-1 (or the pseudogene TRBV3-2) to TRBJ2-7, with 8 bases matching TRBD2. Trimming took 1 base from V and 0 from J; bases not matched to a gene: 2. CDR1 LGHDT and CDR2 YNNKEL come from the germline V gene (reference sequence). This CDR3 has 15 residues. The CDR3 protein is CASSQAGGDSYEQYF. The CDR3 nucleotides read TGTGCCAGCAGCCAAGCGGGAGGGGACTCCTACGAGCAGTACTTC.

This chain's CDR3 is CASSLVGQSNTEAFF. In nucleotides, the CDR3 is TGTGCCAGCAGCTTGGTAGGACAGAGTAACACTGAAGCTTTCTTT. The chain employs TRBV5-6 and TRBJ1-1; tentative D call: TRBD1 (6 bases). The V end was cut by 0 bases, the J end by 2 bases, with 11 bases between. This CDR3 has 15 residues. CDR1 and CDR2 (germline): SGHDT, YYEEEE.

This chain joins TRBV5-4 and TRBJ1-5; 9 bases match TRBD1. Germline CDR1 SGHNT, CDR2 YYREEE (reference sequence). V gave up 3 bases and J gave up 5 bases; unmatched junction bases: 12. This CDR3 spans 17 amino acids. CDR3: CASSSPGQGSRDQPQHF. CDR3 sequence (DNA): TGTGCCAGCAGCTCCCCGGGACAGGGTAGTAGGGATCAGCCCCAGCATTTT.

The V gene is TRBV6-2 or TRBV6-3, the J gene TRBJ2-2; D is unclear. The CDR3 has 20 amino acids. Germline CDR1 MNHEY, CDR2 SVGEGT. Trimming pared 0 bases from V and 4 bases from J, leaving 24 bases between. The CDR3: CASSYSIEVDIRALTGELFF. The DNA for the CDR3 is TGTGCCAGCAGTTACTCGATCGAGGTTGATATTCGAGCCCTCACCGGGGAGCTGTTTTTT.

The chain is built from TRBV19 and TRBJ2-1; maybe TRBD1 (6 bases). The germline V gene encodes CDR1 LNHDA and CDR2 SQIVND (reference sequence). The CDR3 extends over 15 amino acids. Trimming cost V 3 bases and J 2 bases, with 11 bases left between them. In DNA, the CDR3 is TGTGCCAGTAGTATTGGGACAAGAGCCTACAATGAGCAGTTCTTC. It is translated as CASSIGTRAYNEQFF.

This clone was seen only once. The chain combines TRBV27 with TRBJ1-5, with no clear D. V was cut by 3 bases and J by 3 bases, with 9 bases left in between. The CDR3 covers 14 residues. Per germline, CDR1 MNHEY and CDR2 SMNVEV (reference sequence). For the CDR3, the DNA is TGTGCCAGCAGTTTTCGGGGATACAATCAGCCCCAGCATTTT. This encodes CASSFRGYNQPQHF.

The V gene is TRBV7-9, the J gene TRBJ2-7; D is undetermined. With 6 bases removed from V and 3 bases from J, the gap between germline ends came to 12 bases. Germline V CDR1 and CDR2: SEHNR, FQNEAQ (reference sequence). This CDR3 contains 13 residues. CDR3 sequence: CASSSIPGYEQYF. CDR3 nucleotides: TGTGCCAGCAGTTCAATACCAGGCTACGAGCAGTACTTC.

The rearrangement joins TRBV29-1 to TRBJ2-7; 12 positions match TRBD2. Per the germline V gene, CDR1 is SQVTM and CDR2 is ANQGSEA. This CDR3 has 16 residues. Trimming cost V 5 bases and J 6 bases; bases outside gene matches: 14. In nucleotides, the CDR3 is TGCAGCGTTTATGCAACTAGCGGGGGGAGGAAACGCGAGCAGTACTTC. Translating gives CSVYATSGGRKREQYF.

This chain joins TRBV24-1 and TRBJ2-1, with D unresolved. V lost 3 bases and J 6 bases, leaving 11 bases between the germline ends. The CDR3 consists of 14 residues. Germline values: CDR1 KGHDR, CDR2 SFDVKD. The CDR3 region has the DNA TGTGCCACCAGTGATCGAGCGAGGCCCAATGAGCAGTTCTTC. It translates to CATSDRARPNEQFF.

This chain uses TRBV9 with TRBJ2-2, with D perhaps matching TRBD2 (6 bases). V was trimmed by 3 bases and J by 6 bases, leaving 9 bases between them. The CDR3 consists of 13 residues. CDR1 and CDR2 (germline): SGDLS, YYNGEE. This CDR3 is CASSGWEAGELFF. DNA for the CDR3: TGTGCCAGCAGCGGTTGGGAGGCCGGGGAGCTGTTTTTT.

This chain uses TRBV29-1 with TRBJ2-7; 15 bases are a match to TRBD2. Per germline, CDR1 SQVTM and CDR2 ANQGSEA. There are 17 residues in the CDR3. Unmatched junction bases numbered 7, after V lost 1 base and J lost 3 bases. CDR3 nucleotides: TGCAGCGTTGAAGGCCCCGGACTAGCGGGAGGGGGCTACGAGCAGTACTTC. This encodes CSVEGPGLAGGGYEQYF.

The sample holds one count of this clone. The rearrangement links TRBV11-3 to TRBJ2-1, with 10 nucleotides matching TRBD2. The V gene's germline CDR1 is SGHNT and CDR2 YENEEA. After removal of 3 bases from V and 4 bases from J, the junction contained 3 bases not matched to a gene. The CDR3 is 15 residues long. CDR3 residues: CASSLAAGGYNEQFF. The DNA for the CDR3 is TGTGCCAGCAGCTTGGCAGCGGGGGGGTACAATGAGCAGTTCTTC.

Here the CDR3 DNA reads TGTGCCAGCATCGGAGGGCGGGCGCTAGCTGAAGCTTTCTTT. Protein: CASIGGRALAEAFF. This chain links TRBV7-9 with TRBJ1-1; no reliable D call. Trimming took off 7 bases at V and 6 bases at J, with 18 bases between the two ends. Per the germline V gene, CDR1 is SEHNR and CDR2 is FQNEAQ (reference sequence). This CDR3 is 14 amino acids long.

The CDR3 loop is CASSDRISYEQYF. The CDR3 bases are TGCGCCAGTTCCGACAGGATCTCCTACGAGCAGTACTTC. The chain links TRBV5-1 to TRBJ2-7, with D possibly matching TRBD1 (6 bases). The CDR3 has 13 amino acids. CDR1 is SGHRS, CDR2 YFSETQ, per germline. Trimming took 8 bases from V and 0 from J, leaving 12 bases between them.

The rearrangement links TRBV4-2 to TRBJ2-1, with a tentative D call TRBD2 (5 bases). V was trimmed by 0 bases and J by 7 bases, leaving 7 bases between them. Germline V CDR1 and CDR2: LGHNA, YNFKEQ. The CDR3 is 13 residues long. CDR3 residues: CASSQEGRNEQFF. The DNA for the CDR3 is TGTGCCAGCAGCCAAGAGGGGAGAAATGAGCAGTTCTTC.